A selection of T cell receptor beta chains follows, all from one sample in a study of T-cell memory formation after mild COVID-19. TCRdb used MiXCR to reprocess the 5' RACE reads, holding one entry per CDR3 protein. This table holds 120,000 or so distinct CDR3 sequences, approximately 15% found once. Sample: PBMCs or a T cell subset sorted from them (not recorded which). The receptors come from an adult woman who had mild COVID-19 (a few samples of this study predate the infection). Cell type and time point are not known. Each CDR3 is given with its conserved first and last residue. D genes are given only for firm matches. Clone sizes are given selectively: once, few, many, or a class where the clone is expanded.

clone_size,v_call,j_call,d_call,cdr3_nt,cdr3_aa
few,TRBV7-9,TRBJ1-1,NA,TGTGCCAGCAGCTCAGAGACGGTGAACACTGAAGCTTTCTTT,CASSSETVNTEAFF
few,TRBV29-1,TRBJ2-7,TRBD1,TGCAGCTTCGGGACAGGTAGCGAGCAGTACTTC,CSFGTGSEQYF
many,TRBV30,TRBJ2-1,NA,TGTGCCTGGAGTGTACTCAGGCGCACGAACAATGAGCAGTTCTTC,CAWSVLRRTNNEQFF
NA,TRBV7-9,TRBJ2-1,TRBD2,TGTGCCAGTGGGCTAGGACTAGACAATGAGCAGTTCTTC,CASGLGLDNEQFF
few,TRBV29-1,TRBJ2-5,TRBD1,TGCAGCGTTGTGTACAGGGGGGAAGAGACCCAGTACTTC,CSVVYRGEETQYF
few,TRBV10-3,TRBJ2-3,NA,TGTGCCATCAGTGAGGCGCGGGGCACAGATACGCAGTATTTT,CAISEARGTDTQYF
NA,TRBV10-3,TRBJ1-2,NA,TGTGCCTCGTATCGTCGGGGGTGGTTCAACTATGGCTACACCTTC,CASYRRGWFNYGYTF
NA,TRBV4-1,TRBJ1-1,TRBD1,TGCGCCAGCAGCCAAGATCGGACAGGGGGCGGGAGGGCTGAAGCTTTCTTT,CASSQDRTGGGRAEAFF
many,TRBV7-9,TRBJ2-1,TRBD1,TGTGCCAGCAGCTTGTCTTTCGTGACAGGGGCGCCCAATGAGCAGTTCTTC,CASSLSFVTGAPNEQFF
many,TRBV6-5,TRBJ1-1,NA,TGTGCCAGCAGTTACTCGGGAGCTACTGAAGCTTTCTTT,CASSYSGATEAFF
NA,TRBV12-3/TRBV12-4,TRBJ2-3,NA,TGTGCCAGCAGTTTTTCCTCACGCCCTAGCACAGATACGCAGTATTTT,CASSFSSRPSTDTQYF
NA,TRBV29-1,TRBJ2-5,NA,TGCAGCGTTCGCGCGAACATGTACCAAGAGACCCAGTACTTC,CSVRANMYQETQYF
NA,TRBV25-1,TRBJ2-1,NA,TGTGCCAGCAGTGCATCCACCGGGACCGACAATGAGCAGTTCTTC,CASSASTGTDNEQFF
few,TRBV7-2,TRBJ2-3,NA,TGTGCCAGCAGCCCCAGGACTCGCTCTAGCACAGATACGCAGTATTTT,CASSPRTRSSTDTQYF
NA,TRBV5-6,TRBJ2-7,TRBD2,TGTGCCAGCAGCTTGGATCGGGGGGTGATCGAGCAGTACTTC,CASSLDRGVIEQYF
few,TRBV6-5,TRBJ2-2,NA,TGTGCCAGCAGTTACGCGCAGGCGAACACCGGGGAGCTGTTTTTT,CASSYAQANTGELFF
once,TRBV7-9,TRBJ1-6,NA,TGTGCCAGCAGCTTCGGTTCCAGACCTAATTCACCCCTCCACTTT,CASSFGSRPNSPLHF
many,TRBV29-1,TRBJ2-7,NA,TGCAGCGCTGGTGGGGGCTACGAGCAGTACTTC,CSAGGGYEQYF
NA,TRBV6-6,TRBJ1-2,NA,TGTGCCAGCAGTTACGGAGGCTCCTATGGCTACACCTTC,CASSYGGSYGYTF
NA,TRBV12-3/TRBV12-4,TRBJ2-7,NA,TGTGCCAGCAGTTTTCTAAGCTCCTACGAGCAGTACTTC,CASSFLSSYEQYF
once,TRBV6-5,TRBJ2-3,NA,TGTGCCAGCAGTAACAGGGGCACAGATACGCAGTATTTT,CASSNRGTDTQYF
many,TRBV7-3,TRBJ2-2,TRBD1,TGTGCCAGCAGCTTGACAGGGTCCGGGGAGCTGTTTTTT,CASSLTGSGELFF
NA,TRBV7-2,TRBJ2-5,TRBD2,TGTGCCAGCAGCTTAGTCGGACTAGGCCCAGAGACCCAGTACTTC,CASSLVGLGPETQYF
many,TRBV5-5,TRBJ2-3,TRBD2,TGTGCCAGCAGCTTGTCCCCTGTAGCGGGGGCCCGCACAGATACGCAGTATTTT,CASSLSPVAGARTDTQYF
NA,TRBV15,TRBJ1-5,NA,TGTGCCACCAGTTTCCCCGGGTCGAATCAGCCCCAGCATTTT,CATSFPGSNQPQHF
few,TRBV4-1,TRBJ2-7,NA,TGCGCCAGCAGCCAAGGAGAGGACCCGGCCTACGAGCAGTACTTC,CASSQGEDPAYEQYF
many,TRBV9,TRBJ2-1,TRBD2,TGTGCCAGCAGCCCCGTTGGACTAGCGGGATGGGAGCAGTTCTTC,CASSPVGLAGWEQFF
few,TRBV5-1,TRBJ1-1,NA,TGCGCCAGCAGCGCCGGGCCGAACACTGAAGCTTTCTTT,CASSAGPNTEAFF
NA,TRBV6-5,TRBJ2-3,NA,TGTGCCAGCAGGGCCCGTGTAAGCACAGATACGCAGTATTTT,CASRARVSTDTQYF
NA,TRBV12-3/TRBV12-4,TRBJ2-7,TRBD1,TGTGCCAGCACCCGGACAGGGTACTACGAGCAGTACTTC,CASTRTGYYEQYF
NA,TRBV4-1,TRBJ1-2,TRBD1,TGCGCCAGCAGCCAAGATCACATAGGACAGGGAACTTATGGCTACACCTTC,CASSQDHIGQGTYGYTF
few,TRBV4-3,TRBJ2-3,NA,TGCGCCAGCAGCCAAGTAATTGACCTCTCGCAAGCGCAGTATTTT,CASSQVIDLSQAQYF
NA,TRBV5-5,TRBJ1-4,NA,TGTGCCAGCAGCTTGCGGGGGCGTGAAAAACTGTTTTTT,CASSLRGREKLFF
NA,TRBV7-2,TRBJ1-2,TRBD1,TGTGCCAGCAGCCGATCCGGGACAGGGAGTTTCTATGGCTACACCTTC,CASSRSGTGSFYGYTF
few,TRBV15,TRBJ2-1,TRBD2,TGTGCCACCAGCAGTCCCGCCGGGACTAGCGGGACCTATGAGCAGTTCTTC,CATSSPAGTSGTYEQFF
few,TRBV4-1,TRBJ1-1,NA,TGCGCCAGCAGCCAAATGGTAGGGAACACTGAAGCTTTCTTT,CASSQMVGNTEAFF
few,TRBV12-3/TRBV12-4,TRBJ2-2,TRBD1,TGTGCCAGCAGATACCACAGGGGCCCCGGGGAGCTGTTTTTT,CASRYHRGPGELFF